A single sample gave rise to the 17 T cell receptor beta chains below, sequenced in a study of T cell changes during pregnancy in multiple sclerosis. Produced via immunoSEQ multiplex PCR; TCRdb's table is partial and in-frame only. The table shows over 90,000 clones, with 91% occurring only once. The material sequenced was peripheral blood, taken before pregnancy. These receptors were collected from a female donor with multiple sclerosis, enrolled in a pregnancy study.

The CDR3 nucleotides read TGTGCCAGCAGTTTCGACAGTAGCAATCAGCCCCAGCATTTT. Protein: CASSFDSSNQPQHF. The chain employs TRBV6-6 and TRBJ1-5; D may be TRBD1 (5 bases). Germline V gene lookup returns CDR1 MNHNY and CDR2 SVGAGI (reference sequence). There are 14 residues in the CDR3. The ends were cut back, 4 bases at V and 0 bases at J, with 7 bases in the middle.

The genes are TRBV7-9 and TRBJ1-2; no reliable D call. From germline, CDR1 is SEHNR and CDR2 FQNEAQ (reference sequence). The germline V and J ends were trimmed by 2 bases and 8 bases, with 18 bases remaining between them. This CDR3 has 15 residues. The CDR3 is CASSLLGVEGRGYTF. CDR3 in DNA: TGTGCCAGCAGCTTATTGGGAGTGGAGGGTCGGGGCTACACCTTC.

This clone was counted once. The V and J genes are TRBV9 and TRBJ2-5; TRBD2 might be the D (6 bases). The length of the CDR3 is 14 residues. The V end was cut by 1 base, the J end by 1 base, with 8 bases between. Germline CDR1 SGDLS, CDR2 YYNGEE. The CDR3 protein is CASSVWGGQETQYF. Written as DNA, the CDR3 is TGTGCCAGCAGCGTATGGGGAGGCCAAGAGACCCAGTACTTC.

Written as DNA, the CDR3 is TGTGCCAGCAGCTTAGGGGCTAGCGGTTACAATGAGCAGTTCTTC. This translates into CASSLGASGYNEQFF. The rearrangement uses TRBV5-4 and TRBJ2-1; 7 bases fit TRBD2. The CDR3 extends over 15 amino acids. The V gene end was trimmed by 2 bases and the J gene end by 4 bases; junction bases not matched to a gene: 6. Germline CDR1 SGHNT, CDR2 YYREEE (reference sequence). The entire variable domain, with the rest obtained from reference TRBV5-4 and TRBJ2-1, is as follows: ETGVTQSPTHLIKTRGQQVTLRCSSQSGHNTVSWYQQALGQGPQFIFQYYREEENGRGNFPPRFSGLQFPNYSSELNVNALELDDSALYLCASSLGASGYNEQFFGPGTRLTVL.

The chain employs TRBV5-4 and TRBJ1-1; no clear D gene. CDR1 SGHNT and CDR2 YYREEE come from the germline V gene (reference sequence). Trimming took off 3 bases at V and 7 bases at J, with 10 bases between the two ends. The CDR3 covers 12 residues. The CDR3 is CASSSRAGEAFF. CDR3 nucleotides: TGTGCCAGCAGCTCCCGCGCGGGTGAAGCTTTCTTT.

The table lists this clone with a few counts. This chain uses TRBV2 with TRBJ1-1; TRBD1 matches at 7 bases. The V gene's germline CDR1 is SNHLY and CDR2 FYNNEI. The CDR3 is made up of 11 amino acids. J gave up 8 bases and V 6 bases, and 3 bases lay outside the gene matches. For the CDR3, the DNA is TGTGCCAGCAGCGCGACAGGGGAAGCTTTCTTT. Amino acid sequence: CASSATGEAFF.

This clone has a handful of counts. V usage is TRBV6-1 and J usage is TRBJ2-7; D is perhaps TRBD2 (5 bases). Trimming shortened V by 7 bases and J by 3 bases, and 19 bases separated the two germline ends. Germline CDR1 and CDR2: MNHNS and SASEGT. This CDR3 spans 15 amino acids. CDR3 amino acids: CASKEYLRGNYEQYF. Written as DNA, the CDR3 is TGTGCCAGCAAGGAATACTTGAGAGGGAACTACGAGCAGTACTTC.

V is TRBV5-1 and J is TRBJ2-5; 10 nucleotides agree with TRBD2. This CDR3 spans 16 amino acids. Trimming cost V 2 bases and J 1 base; bases outside gene matches: 5. The germline CDR1 and CDR2 sequences are SGHRS and YFSETQ. The chain's CDR3 is CASSLTTSGVQETQYF. The CDR3 DNA follows: TGCGCCAGCAGCTTAACTACTAGCGGGGTCCAAGAGACCCAGTACTTC.

The chain recombines TRBV7-3 with TRBJ2-5; D perhaps matches TRBD2 (5 bases). Germline CDR1 SGHTA, CDR2 FQGTGA. Trimming took off 4 bases at V and 0 bases at J, with 12 bases between the two ends. CDR3 length: 15 residues. CDR3 residues: CASSSSHGYQETQYF. In nucleotides, the CDR3 is TGTGCCAGCAGCTCTAGCCATGGGTACCAAGAGACCCAGTACTTC. Full variable domain (outside the CDR3, taken from reference TRBV7-3 and TRBJ2-5): GAGVSQTPSNKVTEKGKYVELRCDPISGHTALYWYRQSLGQGPEFLIYFQGTGAADDSGLPNDRFFAVRPEGSVSTLKIQRTERGDSAVYLCASSSSHGYQETQYFGPGTRLLVL.

The chain uses TRBV6-6 and TRBJ1-3, with a possible D match to TRBD1 (5 bases). V was cut by 3 bases and J by 0 bases, with 9 bases left in between. The CDR3 loop spans 15 amino acids. Per the germline V gene, CDR1 is MNHNY and CDR2 is SVGAGI (reference sequence). The CDR3 DNA sequence: TGTGCCAGCAGTTATTCCGACAGCTCTGGAAACACCATATATTTT. Its translation is CASSYSDSSGNTIYF.

The rearrangement uses TRBV11-2 and TRBJ1-5, with TRBD1 identical over 8 bases. The J segment lost 5 bases and the V segment lost 4 bases, leaving 10 bases of the junction unmatched. The CDR3 spans 16 residues. CDR1 SGHAT and CDR2 FQNNGV come from the germline V gene. CDR3 nucleotide sequence: TGTGCCAGCAGCTCCCTAAACGGACAGGGCTATCAGCCCCAGCATTTT. This translates into CASSSLNGQGYQPQHF.

The chain employs TRBV2 and TRBJ2-7; D unclear. Germline CDR1 SNHLY, CDR2 FYNNEI. This CDR3 comprises 10 residues. Trimming removed 7 bases from V and 3 bases from J, with 4 bases in between. The CDR3 nucleotides are TGTGCCAGCATGCGCTACGAGCAGTACTTC. This encodes CASMRYEQYF.

The chain combines TRBV7-9 with TRBJ1-1; 11 positions agree with TRBD1. V dropped 5 bases and J dropped 4; count of bases not matched to a gene: 3. This CDR3 has 14 residues. Germline loops: CDR1 SEHNR, CDR2 FQNEAQ (reference sequence). CDR3 DNA sequence: TGTGCCAGCAGCCGCGGACAGGGGGCCACTGAAGCTTTCTTT. Translation: CASSRGQGATEAFF.

This clone was observed a handful of times. CDR3 DNA: TGTGCCAGCAGGCTAGTAGGCCAAGAGACCCAGTACTTC. It codes for CASRLVGQETQYF. V is TRBV7-2 and J is TRBJ2-5; D not resolved. Looked up from germline, CDR1 is SGHTA and CDR2 is FQGNSA. CDR3 size: 13 residues. V was cut by 6 bases and J by 1 base, with 9 bases left in between.

This clone was seen just once. V usage is TRBV5-1 and J usage is TRBJ1-4, with D perhaps matching TRBD1 (6 bases). Trimming removed 4 bases from V and 3 bases from J, with 13 bases in between. The CDR3 loop spans 15 amino acids. Germline V gives CDR1 SGHRS, CDR2 YFSETQ. CDR3 DNA: TGCGCCAGCAGCCCTCAGGGGATGGCTAATGAAAAACTGTTTTTT. It codes for CASSPQGMANEKLFF.

This clone was seen only once. This chain joins TRBV28 and TRBJ2-7, with D unclear. V lost 6 bases and J lost 1, with 13 bases in between. CDR3 size: 14 residues. Germline V gene sequence: CDR1 MDHEN, CDR2 SYDVKM. CDR3 sequence: CASSLTGSSYEQYF. CDR3 nucleotide sequence: TGTGCCAGCAGCCTCACGGGTAGTTCCTACGAGCAGTACTTC.

The chain carries TRBV11-2 and TRBJ2-7; 11 nucleotides line up with TRBD2. V dropped 4 bases and J dropped 7; count of bases not matched to a gene: 9. Germline-derived CDR1 and CDR2 are SGHAT and FQNNGV. The CDR3 consists of 15 residues. This chain's CDR3 is CASSSLAGGAREQYF. In DNA form, the CDR3 reads TGTGCCAGCAGCTCCCTAGCGGGAGGCGCCCGGGAGCAGTACTTC.